Listed below are T cell receptor beta chains from one sample, sequenced in a study of technical replicates of blood from a handful of donors. Profiling relied on immunoSEQ multiplex PCR, and the TCRdb table lists in-frame clones only, not all of them. Found here are 100,000 or so clones, 85% to 95% of them singletons; the top ten hold around 0.23%. The source material was T cells isolated from PBMCs. The receptors derive from a human donor in good health. Both conserved end residues are part of each CDR3. Fields, in order: clone size, V gene, J gene, D gene, CDR3 DNA, CDR3 protein. D genes are given only for firm matches. Some rows mark clone size as missing; the rest say once, few, many or name a class of expanded clone.

>.|TRBV28|TRBJ1-1|TRBD1
TGTGCCAGCAGCCTGGACAGGGGGAGCACTGAAGCTTTCTTT
CASSLDRGSTEAFF
>.|TRBV12-2|TRBJ1-3|.
TGTGCAAGTCGCGCCCAGTCCGGGACAGCATACTCTGGAAACACCATATATTTT
CASRAQSGTAYSGNTIYF
>.|TRBV9|TRBJ2-5|TRBD1
TGTGCCAGCAGCGTTTCCCGGACAGGGGAGGAGACCCAGTACTTC
CASSVSRTGEETQYF
>.|TRBV27|TRBJ2-3|.
TGTGCCAGCAGTTTATACTCGCGGGGCCTCACAGATACGCAGTATTTT
CASSLYSRGLTDTQYF
>.|TRBV2|TRBJ1-1|.
TGTGCCACCCTGGGCAGGGGAGACACTGAAGCTTTCTTT
CATLGRGDTEAFF
>.|TRBV14|TRBJ2-7|.
TGTGCCAGCAGCCTTGACATCCTTGCCTCCGAGCAGTACTTC
CASSLDILASEQYF
>.|TRBV18|TRBJ1-1|TRBD1
TGTGCCAGCTCACCAGGGACAGGGGACATGAACACTGAAGCTTTCTTT
CASSPGTGDMNTEAFF
>.|TRBV6-6|TRBJ1-2|.
TGTGCCAGCAGTGGGAGTTTCTATGGCTACACCTTC
CASSGSFYGYTF
>.|TRBV7-2|TRBJ2-5|TRBD1
TGTGCCAGCAGTCCAGGCAGGGGGCGCGTGGAGACCCAGTACTTC
CASSPGRGRVETQYF
>.|TRBV5-1|TRBJ2-7|TRBD2
TGCGCCAGCAGCTTTCCTGGGGGTGGGGCGGGAGGGCCTGGAGTTTTCTACGAGCAGTACTTC
CASSFPGGGAGGPGVFYEQYF
>.|TRBV7-3|TRBJ2-7|TRBD1
TGTGCCAGCAGCTCAGACAGGGGCGAGCAGTACTTC
CASSSDRGEQYF
>.|TRBV7-9|TRBJ2-1|.
TGTGCCAGCAGCCATGGCCCGGGATCCGAGGACAATGAGCAGTTCTTC
CASSHGPGSEDNEQFF
>.|TRBV6-1|TRBJ2-1|TRBD2
TGTGCCAGCAGTGGACCGGGACTAGCGGCAATCGAGCAGTTCTTC
CASSGPGLAAIEQFF
>.|TRBV2|TRBJ1-1|.
TGTGCCAGCAGTGAGGAGGTGACATACACTGAAGCTTTCTTT
CASSEEVTYTEAFF
>.|TRBV27|TRBJ1-5|TRBD1
TGTGCCAGCAGTACAGACAGGGGGGGGAGTCAGCCCCAGCATTTT
CASSTDRGGSQPQHF
>.|TRBV7-9|TRBJ1-2|TRBD1
TGTGCCGGAGTGACAGGGGTTGGCTACACCTTC
CAGVTGVGYTF
>.|TRBV15|TRBJ2-1|.
TGTGCCACCAGCAGAGATGGAGGGAGCTCCTACAATGAGCAGTTCTTC
CATSRDGGSSYNEQFF
>.|TRBV5-6|TRBJ1-3|.
TGTGCCAGCAGCATTAAAACAGGGTACTCTGGAAACACCATATATTTT
CASSIKTGYSGNTIYF
>few|TRBV6-6|TRBJ2-1|.
TGTGCCAGCAGTTTAGGGACTCTTCGTAACAATGAGCAGTTCTTC
CASSLGTLRNNEQFF
>once|TRBV18|TRBJ1-5|.
TGTGCCAGCTCACCCTCTAGTGGCACGGAAACCCCAATCAGCGGCCCCCAGCATTTT
CASSPSSGTETPISGPQHF
>once|TRBV29-1|TRBJ2-3|TRBD2
TGCAGCGTTGGGCGGGGGGATTCATCAGATACGCAGTATTTT
CSVGRGDSSDTQYF
>.|TRBV5-4|TRBJ2-3|.
TGTGCCAGCAGCTCCCGTGAGGAGGCGGATACGCAGTATTTT
CASSSREEADTQYF
>.|TRBV28|TRBJ2-7|.
TGTGCCAGCAGCCTTGTAGCCCGCGAGCAGTACTTC
CASSLVAREQYF
>.|TRBV30|TRBJ2-7|.
TGTGCCTGGAGGGCACAGGGTGGGCAGTACTTC
CAWRAQGGQYF
>few|TRBV30|TRBJ1-1|.
TGTGCCTGTATAGCTGGGGCAGTGAACACTGAAGCTTTCTTT
CACIAGAVNTEAFF
>.|TRBV7-9|TRBJ1-4|TRBD1
TGTGCCAGCAGCCTAACTACCGGGACAGTAAATGAAAAACTGTTTTTT
CASSLTTGTVNEKLFF
>.|TRBV11-3|TRBJ2-5|.
TGTGCCAGCAGCTTTTTGGCGGGGACGGTCGAAGAGACCCAGTACTTC
CASSFLAGTVEETQYF
>.|TRBV27|TRBJ2-7|TRBD2
TGTGCCAGCAGTAGGGGGACTAGCCATGGACGCGAGCAGTACTTC
CASSRGTSHGREQYF
>.|TRBV19|TRBJ2-5|TRBD2
TGTGCCAGTAGTCCGGGACTAGCGGGAAGGGAGACCCAGTACTTC
CASSPGLAGRETQYF
>.|TRBV5-1|TRBJ2-7|.
TGCGCCAGCAGCTTACAGTACCCTTACGAGCAGTACTTC
CASSLQYPYEQYF
>.|TRBV15|TRBJ2-7|TRBD2
TGTGCCACCCTTGTCGGCGGGAGCTCCGAGCAGTACTTC
CATLVGGSSEQYF
>.|TRBV27|TRBJ2-1|.
TGTGCCAGCAGTCCATCTACGACAGGACTCTACAATGAGCAGTTCTTC
CASSPSTTGLYNEQFF
>.|TRBV5-6|TRBJ1-2|.
TGTGCCAGCAGCCCATCCAGACAGCCAACTAACTATGGCTACACCTTC
CASSPSRQPTNYGYTF
>.|TRBV4-1|TRBJ2-7|TRBD2
TGCGCCAGCAGCCTGGCGGGAGTAAGCGAGCAGTACTTC
CASSLAGVSEQYF
>.|TRBV4-1|TRBJ2-7|TRBD2
TGCGCCAGCAGCCAAGAGAAAAAGTCTAGCGGCCGATGGGGCGAGCAGTACTTC
CASSQEKKSSGRWGEQYF
>.|TRBV5-6|TRBJ2-7|.
TGTGCCAGCAGCTTGGCTCTAGCCTCCTCTAGGGAGCAGTACTTC
CASSLALASSREQYF
>.|TRBV5-4|TRBJ2-2|TRBD2
TGTGCCAGCAGCTTAGGACTAGCGGTGAACACCGGGGAGCTGTTTTTT
CASSLGLAVNTGELFF